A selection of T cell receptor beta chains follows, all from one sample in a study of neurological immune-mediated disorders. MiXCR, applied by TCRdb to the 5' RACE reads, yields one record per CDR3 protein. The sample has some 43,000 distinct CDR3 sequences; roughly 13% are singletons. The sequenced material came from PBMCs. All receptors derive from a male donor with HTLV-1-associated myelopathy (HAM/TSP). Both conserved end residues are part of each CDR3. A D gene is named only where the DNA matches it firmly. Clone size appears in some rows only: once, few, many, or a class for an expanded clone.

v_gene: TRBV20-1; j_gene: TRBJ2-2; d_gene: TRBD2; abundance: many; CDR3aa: CSARDIAGAEARGELFF; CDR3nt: TGCAGTGCTAGAGATATAGCGGGGGCCGAAGCCCGCGGGGAGCTGTTTTTT
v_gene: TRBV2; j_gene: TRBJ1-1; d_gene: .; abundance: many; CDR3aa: CASSVHGWGNTEAFF; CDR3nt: TGTGCCAGCAGTGTTCACGGGTGGGGGAACACTGAAGCTTTCTTT
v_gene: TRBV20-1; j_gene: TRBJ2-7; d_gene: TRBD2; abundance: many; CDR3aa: CSARLSSGGYEQYF; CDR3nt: TGCAGTGCTAGACTTTCTAGCGGGGGCTACGAGCAGTACTTC
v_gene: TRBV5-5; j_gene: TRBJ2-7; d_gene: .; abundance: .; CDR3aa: CASSLAASVAYEQYF; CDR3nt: TGTGCCAGCAGCTTGGCGGCTAGCGTTGCCTACGAGCAGTACTTC
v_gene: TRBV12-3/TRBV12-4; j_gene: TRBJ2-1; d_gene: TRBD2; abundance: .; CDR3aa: CASSSYKSGGAWKEQFF; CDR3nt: TGTGCCAGCAGTTCCTACAAGAGCGGGGGGGCCTGGAAGGAGCAGTTCTTC
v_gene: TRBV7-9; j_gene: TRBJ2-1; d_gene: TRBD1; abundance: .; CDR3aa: CASSERQGAENEQFF; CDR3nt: TGTGCCAGCAGCGAACGACAGGGGGCTGAAAATGAGCAGTTCTTC
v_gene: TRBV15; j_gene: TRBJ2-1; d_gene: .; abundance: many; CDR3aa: CATSRDHNEQFF; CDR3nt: TGTGCCACCAGCAGAGACCACAATGAGCAGTTCTTC
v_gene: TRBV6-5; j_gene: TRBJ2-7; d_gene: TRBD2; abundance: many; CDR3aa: CASSPRGTSFYEQYF; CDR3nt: TGTGCCAGCAGTCCACGGGGGACTAGCTTCTACGAGCAGTACTTC
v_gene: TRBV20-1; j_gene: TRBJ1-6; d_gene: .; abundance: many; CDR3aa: CSARVGPINSPLHF; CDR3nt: TGCAGTGCTAGGGTTGGCCCTATTAATTCACCCCTCCACTTT
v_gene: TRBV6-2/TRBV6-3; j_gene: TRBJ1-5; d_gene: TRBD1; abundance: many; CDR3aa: CASSRQGARNQPQHF; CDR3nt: TGTGCCAGCAGTCGGCAGGGGGCTAGGAATCAGCCCCAGCATTTT
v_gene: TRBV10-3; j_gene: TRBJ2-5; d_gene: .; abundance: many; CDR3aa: CAISDEGKGGETQYF; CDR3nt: TGTGCCATCAGTGATGAGGGGAAGGGGGGAGAGACCCAGTACTTC
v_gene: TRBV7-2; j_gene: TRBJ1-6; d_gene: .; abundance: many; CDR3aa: CASSLDTAVYNSPLHF; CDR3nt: TGTGCCAGCAGCTTAGACACGGCAGTGTATAATTCACCCCTCCACTTT
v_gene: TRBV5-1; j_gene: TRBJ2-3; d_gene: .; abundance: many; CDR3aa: CASSLEGARADTQYF; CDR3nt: TGCGCCAGCAGCTTGGAAGGGGCGCGGGCAGATACGCAGTATTTT
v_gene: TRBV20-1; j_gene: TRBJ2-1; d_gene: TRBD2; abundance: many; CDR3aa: CSARGLDYYNEQFF; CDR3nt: TGCAGTGCCAGGGGACTAGATTATTACAATGAGCAGTTCTTC
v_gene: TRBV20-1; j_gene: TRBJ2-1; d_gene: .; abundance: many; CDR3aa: CSARSEVYNEQFF; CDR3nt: TGCAGTGCTAGATCCGAAGTCTACAATGAGCAGTTCTTC
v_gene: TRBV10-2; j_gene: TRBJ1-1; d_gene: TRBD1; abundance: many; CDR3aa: CASIRAGTGRPGTEAFF; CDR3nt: TGCGCCAGCATTCGAGCCGGGACAGGGCGGCCAGGTACTGAAGCTTTCTTT
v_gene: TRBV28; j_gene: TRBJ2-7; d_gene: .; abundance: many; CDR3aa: CASSSPWPGKQYF; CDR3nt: TGTGCCAGCAGTTCCCCCTGGCCCGGCAAGCAGTACTTC
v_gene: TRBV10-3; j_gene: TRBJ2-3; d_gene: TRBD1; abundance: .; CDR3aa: CAIIEDRDGTDTQYF; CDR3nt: TGTGCCATCATTGAAGACAGGGATGGCACAGATACGCAGTATTTT
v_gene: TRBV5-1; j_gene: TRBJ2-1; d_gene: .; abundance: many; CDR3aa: CASSLERVNDEQFF; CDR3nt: TGCGCCAGCAGCTTGGAAAGAGTAAACGACGAGCAGTTCTTC
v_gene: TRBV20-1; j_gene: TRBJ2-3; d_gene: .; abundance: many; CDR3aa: CSGDGGAMSTDTQYF; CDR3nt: TGCAGTGGCGACGGTGGGGCCATGAGCACAGATACGCAGTATTTT
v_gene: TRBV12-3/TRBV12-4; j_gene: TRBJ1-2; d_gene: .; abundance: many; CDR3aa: CASSFGSVYGYTF; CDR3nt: TGTGCCAGCAGTTTCGGTTCAGTCTATGGCTACACCTTC
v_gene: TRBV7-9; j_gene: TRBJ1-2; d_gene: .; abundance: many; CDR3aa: CASSLDNYGYTF; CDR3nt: TGTGCCAGCAGCTTAGATAACTATGGCTACACCTTC
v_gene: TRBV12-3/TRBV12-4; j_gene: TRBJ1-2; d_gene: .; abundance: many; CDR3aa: CASSLDSVNYGYTF; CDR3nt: TGTGCCAGCAGTTTGGACAGCGTTAACTATGGCTACACCTTC
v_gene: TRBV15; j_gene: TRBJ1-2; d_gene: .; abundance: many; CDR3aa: CATSREFGGGADGYTF; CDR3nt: TGTGCCACCAGCAGAGAATTTGGGGGGGGCGCGGATGGCTACACCTTC
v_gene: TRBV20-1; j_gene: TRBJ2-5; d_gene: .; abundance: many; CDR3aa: CSASSQTQETQYF; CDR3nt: TGCAGTGCTAGTTCCCAAACCCAAGAGACCCAGTACTTC
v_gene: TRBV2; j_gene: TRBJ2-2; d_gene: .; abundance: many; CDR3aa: CASIRGGDTGELFF; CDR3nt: TGTGCCAGCATCCGAGGGGGAGACACCGGGGAGCTGTTTTTT
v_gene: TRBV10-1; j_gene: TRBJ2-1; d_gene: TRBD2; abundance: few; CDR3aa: CASSPFGAGLSYNEQFF; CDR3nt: TGCGCCAGCAGTCCTTTTGGAGCGGGGTTGTCCTACAATGAGCAGTTCTTC
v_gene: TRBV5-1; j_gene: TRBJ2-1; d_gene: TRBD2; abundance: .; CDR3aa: CASSSTSGGLFNEQFF; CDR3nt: TGCGCCAGCAGCTCGACTAGCGGGGGGCTCTTCAATGAGCAGTTCTTC
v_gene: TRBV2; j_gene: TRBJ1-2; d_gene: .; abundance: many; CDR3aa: CASSEKAYGYTF; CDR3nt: TGTGCCAGCAGTGAAAAGGCATATGGCTACACCTTC
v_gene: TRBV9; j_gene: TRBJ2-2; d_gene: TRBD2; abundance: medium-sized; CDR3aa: CASSKSGTVITGELFF; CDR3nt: TGTGCCAGCAGCAAAAGCGGGACGGTTATCACCGGGGAGCTGTTTTTT
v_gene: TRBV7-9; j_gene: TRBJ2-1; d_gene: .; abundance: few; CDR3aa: CASSPLSNNEQFF; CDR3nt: TGTGCCAGCAGCCCCTTGTCGAACAATGAGCAGTTCTTC
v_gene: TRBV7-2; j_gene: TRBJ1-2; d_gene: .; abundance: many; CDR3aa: CASSLGDGAVYGYTF; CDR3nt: TGTGCCAGCAGCTTGGGAGATGGGGCTGTCTATGGCTACACCTTC
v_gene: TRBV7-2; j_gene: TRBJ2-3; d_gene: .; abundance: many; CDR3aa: CASSPPGQITDTQYF; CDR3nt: TGTGCCAGCAGCCCCCCCGGCCAGATCACAGATACGCAGTATTTT
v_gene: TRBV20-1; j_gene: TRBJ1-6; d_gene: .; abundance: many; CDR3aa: CSAHPGPNSPLHF; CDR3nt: TGCAGTGCTCACCCAGGACCTAATTCACCCCTCCACTTT
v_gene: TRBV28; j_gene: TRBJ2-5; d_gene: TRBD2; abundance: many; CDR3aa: CASSTSGPTQYF; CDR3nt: TGTGCCAGCAGCACTAGCGGGCCCACCCAGTACTTC
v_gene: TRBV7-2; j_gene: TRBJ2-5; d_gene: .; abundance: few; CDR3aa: CASSSGVATAQETQYF; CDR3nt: TGTGCCAGCAGCTCGGGGGTAGCGACAGCGCAAGAGACCCAGTACTTC
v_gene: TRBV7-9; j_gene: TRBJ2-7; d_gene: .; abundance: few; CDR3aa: CASSLERETSSYEQYF; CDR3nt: TGTGCCAGCAGCTTAGAAAGGGAGACGAGCTCCTACGAGCAATACTTC
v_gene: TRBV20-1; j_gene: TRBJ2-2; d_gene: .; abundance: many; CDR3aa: CSARDEGNTGELFF; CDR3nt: TGCAGTGCTAGAGATGAGGGAAACACCGGGGAGCTGTTTTTT
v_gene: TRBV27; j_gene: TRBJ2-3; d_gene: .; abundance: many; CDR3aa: CASSLLDSSTGDTQYF; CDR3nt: TGTGCCAGCAGTTTATTGGACTCCTCCACGGGGGATACGCAGTATTTT
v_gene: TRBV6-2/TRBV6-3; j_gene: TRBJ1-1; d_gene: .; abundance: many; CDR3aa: CASSSFDAEAFF; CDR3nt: TGTGCCAGCAGTTCTTTCGACGCTGAAGCTTTCTTT
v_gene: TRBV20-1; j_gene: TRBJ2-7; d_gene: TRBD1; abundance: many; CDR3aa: CSARDEDRTYEQYF; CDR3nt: TGCAGTGCTAGAGATGAGGACAGGACCTACGAGCAGTACTTC
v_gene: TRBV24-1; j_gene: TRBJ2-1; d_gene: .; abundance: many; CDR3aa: CATSDLGRFNEQFF; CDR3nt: TGTGCCACCAGTGATTTGGGTAGGTTCAATGAGCAGTTCTTC